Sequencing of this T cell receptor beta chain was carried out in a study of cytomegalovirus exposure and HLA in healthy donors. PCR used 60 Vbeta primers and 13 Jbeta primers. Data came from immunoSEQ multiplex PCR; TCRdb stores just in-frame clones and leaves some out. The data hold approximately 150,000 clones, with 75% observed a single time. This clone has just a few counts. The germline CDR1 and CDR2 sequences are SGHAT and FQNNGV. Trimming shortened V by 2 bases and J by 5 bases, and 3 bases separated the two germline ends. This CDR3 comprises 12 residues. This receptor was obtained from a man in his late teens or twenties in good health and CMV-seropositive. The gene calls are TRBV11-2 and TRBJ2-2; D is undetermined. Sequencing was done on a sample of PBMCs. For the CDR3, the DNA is TGTGCCAGCAGCTTATTAACCGGGGAGCTGTTTTTT. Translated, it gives CASSLLTGELFF.